A single sample is the source of the 8 T cell receptor beta chains below, sequenced in a study of CD8 T cells in Susac syndrome. RNA in amounts of about 0.45 to 1 ug was reverse transcribed with random hexamers. TCRdb re-derived calls from the immunoSEQ multiplex PCR reads in MiXCR, one entry per CDR3 protein. Counted here are roughly 120,000 distinct CDR3 sequences, approximately 95% occurring once; the ten biggest clones make up roughly 0.32%. Sequenced: CD8+ T cells from PBMCs. These TCRs come from a human donor with multiple sclerosis.

The genes are TRBV2 and TRBJ2-7; no clear D gene. Trimming left V 4 bases short and J 9 bases short, with 13 bases between. The CDR3 is made up of 12 amino acids. Looked up from germline, CDR1 is SNHLY and CDR2 is FYNNEI. The CDR3 reads CASSAQITGQYF. CDR3 coding DNA: TGTGCCAGCAGTGCCCAGATAACTGGGCAGTACTTC.

V and J are TRBV7-9 and TRBJ2-7; 10 nucleotides align to TRBD2. V shed 8 bases and J 5 bases; nucleotides not matched to a gene: 6. The CDR3 has 13 amino acids. Per the germline V gene, CDR1 is SEHNR and CDR2 is FQNEAQ (reference sequence). The CDR3 DNA is TGTGCCAGCGGGAGCGGGGGGGCCGACGAGCAGTACTTC. Residues: CASGSGGADEQYF.

This rearrangement joins TRBV7-9 to TRBJ2-7; TRBD1 agrees at 9 bases. Germline V gives CDR1 SEHNR, CDR2 FQNEAQ (reference sequence). Trimming removed 5 bases from V and 2 bases from J; junction bases left unmatched: 4. The CDR3 is made up of 14 amino acids. Here the CDR3 DNA reads TGTGCCAGCAGCCCACAGGGGGCTGCCTACGAGCAGTACTTC. Protein sequence: CASSPQGAAYEQYF. The full variable domain, rest sourced from reference TRBV7-9 and TRBJ2-7, is DTGVSQNPRHKITKRGQNVTFRCDPISEHNRLYWYRQTLGQGPEFLTYFQNEAQLEKSRLLSDRFSAERPKGSFSTLEIQRTEQGDSAMYLCASSPQGAAYEQYFGPGTRLTVT.

This clonotype was seen only once. This sequence joins TRBV14 and TRBJ1-1; D is ambiguous. V was trimmed by 0 bases and J by 7 bases, leaving 15 bases between them. Germline V gene sequence: CDR1 SGHDN, CDR2 FVKESK. The CDR3 is made up of 15 amino acids. CDR3 residues: CASSQELLRDGEAFF. CDR3 DNA sequence: TGTGCCAGCAGCCAAGAACTGTTGAGGGATGGTGAAGCTTTCTTT.

This chain joins TRBV7-6 and TRBJ2-5; D might be TRBD1 or TRBD2, each matching 5 bases. V was clipped by 5 bases and J by 4 bases, with 14 bases between them. This CDR3 region has 14 residues. Germline CDR1 reads SGHVS; CDR2 reads FNYEAQ. CDR3 protein: CASSLSRGGETQYF. In DNA form, the CDR3 reads TGTGCCAGCAGCCTTTCCCGGGGCGGAGAGACCCAGTACTTC.

This chain joins TRBV4-1 and TRBJ1-5, with D possibly TRBD1 on 5 matching bases. The CDR3 length is 15 residues. The germline gives CDR1 MGHRA, CDR2 YSYEKL. The V gene lost 3 bases and the J gene lost 1 base, with 10 bases spanning the gap. The CDR3 DNA sequence: TGCGCCAGCAGCCAGGGGGGGTCGAGCAATCAGCCCCAGCATTTT. The encoded protein is CASSQGGSSNQPQHF.

The chain employs TRBV5-1 and TRBJ1-1; D remains ambiguous. There are 14 residues in the CDR3. Trimming pared 8 bases from V and 1 base from J, leaving 15 bases between. The V gene's germline CDR1 is SGHRS and CDR2 YFSETQ. DNA of the CDR3: TGCGCCAGTTCGGAGGGCGGAGGGAACACTGAAGCTTTCTTT. As protein: CASSEGGGNTEAFF.

The chain has TRBV4-1 and TRBJ1-1; TRBD1 matches at 8 bases. Per germline, CDR1 MGHRA and CDR2 YSYEKL. J lost 6 bases, V lost 3 bases, and 9 bases had no gene match. The length of the CDR3 is 15 residues. CDR3 bases: TGCGCCAGCAGCCAGAACACAGGGGGTGGCCCTGAAGCTTTCTTT. Its protein product is CASSQNTGGGPEAFF.